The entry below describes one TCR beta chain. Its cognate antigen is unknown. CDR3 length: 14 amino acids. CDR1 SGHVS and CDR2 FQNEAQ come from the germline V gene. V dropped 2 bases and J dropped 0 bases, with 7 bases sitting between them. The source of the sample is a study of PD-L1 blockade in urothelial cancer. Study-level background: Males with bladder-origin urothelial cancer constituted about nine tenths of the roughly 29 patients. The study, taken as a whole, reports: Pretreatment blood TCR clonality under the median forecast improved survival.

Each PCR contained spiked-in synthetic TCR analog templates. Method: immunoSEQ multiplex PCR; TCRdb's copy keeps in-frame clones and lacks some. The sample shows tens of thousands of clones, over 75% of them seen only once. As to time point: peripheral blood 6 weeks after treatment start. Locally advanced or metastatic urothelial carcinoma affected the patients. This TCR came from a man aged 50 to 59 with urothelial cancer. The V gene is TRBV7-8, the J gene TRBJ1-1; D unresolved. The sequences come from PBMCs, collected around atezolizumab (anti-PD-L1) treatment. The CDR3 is CASSLSGVNTEAFF. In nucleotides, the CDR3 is TGTGCCAGCAGCTTATCGGGTGTGAACACTGAAGCTTTCTTT.